This passage covers 24 T cell receptor beta chains from one sample sequenced in a study of cytomegalovirus exposure and HLA in healthy donors. 13 Jbeta primers and 60 Vbeta primers were used for the PCR. Sequenced by immunoSEQ multiplex PCR; TCRdb stores in-frame clones only, minus some. The sample has 100,000 to 150,000 clones, about 78% seen once; the top ten hold approximately 3.8%. The material sequenced was PBMCs. The receptor source for this set is a young man in good health and CMV-seronegative.

V gene TRBV4-1 combines with J gene TRBJ2-1; 7 bases match TRBD1. This CDR3 comprises 15 residues. Germline trimming cut 1 base from V and 4 bases from J; bases unmatched to any gene: 4. Per the germline V gene, CDR1 is MGHRA and CDR2 is YSYEKL. CDR3 sequence: CASSQGQGPYNEQFF. The CDR3 DNA reads TGCGCCAGCAGCCAAGGACAGGGCCCTTACAATGAGCAGTTCTTC.

This rearrangement joins TRBV6-1 to TRBJ1-6, with a tentative D call TRBD1 (6 bases). The CDR3 is made up of 13 amino acids. The V gene lost 8 bases and the J gene lost 8 bases, with 13 bases spanning the gap. Germline CDR1 and CDR2: MNHNS and SASEGT. The DNA for the CDR3 is TGTGCCAGCCGAGGACAGATCGATTCACCCCTCCACTTT. This translates into CASRGQIDSPLHF.

This chain joins TRBV18 and TRBJ2-7, with TRBD1 matching 8 bases. V was pared by 2 bases and J by 6 bases, with 9 bases of the junction left unmatched. This CDR3 contains 15 residues. Germline V CDR1 and CDR2: KGHSH, LQKENI. CDR3 protein: CASSPRGRGLGEQYF. As DNA, the CDR3 is TGTGCCAGCTCACCAAGGGGCAGGGGGCTTGGCGAGCAGTACTTC. Together with reference TRBV18 and TRBJ2-7, the CDR3 gives the full variable domain: NAGVMQNPRHLVRRRGQEARLRCSPMKGHSHVYWYRQLPEEGLKFMVYLQKENIIDESGMPKERFSAEFPKEGPSILRIQQVVRGDSAAYFCASSPRGRGLGEQYFGPGTRLTVT.

The chain has TRBV6-6 and TRBJ2-1; 7 bases fit TRBD1. The germline gives CDR1 MNHNY, CDR2 SVGAGI (reference sequence). J gave up 1 base and V 4 bases, and 1 base lay outside the gene matches. This CDR3 region has 14 residues. As DNA, the CDR3 is TGTGCCAGCAGTTGGGACAGATCCTACAATGAGCAGTTCTTC. Protein sequence: CASSWDRSYNEQFF.

The chain couples TRBV7-8 to TRBJ2-5; D call uncertain. Trimming cost V 2 bases and J 4 bases, with 11 bases left between them. The CDR3 is 14 amino acids. Germline assignment: CDR1 SGHVS and CDR2 FQNEAQ. The CDR3 here is CASSLLGGGETQYF. The CDR3, as DNA: TGTGCCAGCAGCTTACTTGGCGGTGGAGAGACCCAGTACTTC.

This clone occurred a few times. The chain has TRBV2 and TRBJ1-2; D perhaps matches TRBD1 (5 bases). V lost 3 bases and J lost 4, with 15 bases in between. Germline loops: CDR1 SNHLY, CDR2 FYNNEI. The CDR3 has 15 amino acids. The CDR3 nucleotides read TGTGCCAGCAGTGAGGGAGGCGGGGCGGGCTATGGCTACACCTTC. Translating it yields CASSEGGGAGYGYTF.

The V gene is TRBV28, the J gene TRBJ2-7; no definite D call. From germline, CDR1 is MDHEN and CDR2 SYDVKM. V dropped 8 bases and J dropped 0 bases, with 5 bases sitting between them. This CDR3 region has 11 residues. The CDR3 is CASGGSYEQYF. CDR3 DNA: TGTGCCAGCGGCGGCTCCTACGAGCAGTACTTC.

The chain combines TRBV4-2 with TRBJ2-7; perhaps TRBD1 as D (5 bases). V was shortened by 2 bases and J by 2 bases, with 13 bases between the two germline ends. CDR3 size: 15 residues. From germline, CDR1 is LGHNA and CDR2 YNFKEQ. The CDR3 is CASSQPTTATYEQYF. As DNA, the CDR3 is TGTGCCAGCAGCCAACCCACGACAGCCACCTACGAGCAGTACTTC.

The V call is TRBV19, the J call TRBJ1-6; D possibly corresponds to TRBD1 (6 bases). Trimming left V 3 bases short and J 10 bases short, with 13 bases between. Germline CDR1 is LNHDA and CDR2 is SQIVND (reference sequence). The CDR3 is made up of 14 amino acids. CDR3 in amino acids: CASSMLDRGSPLHF. The CDR3 DNA reads as TGTGCCAGTAGTATGCTGGACAGAGGGTCACCCCTCCACTTT. The whole variable domain, remainder taken from reference TRBV19 and TRBJ1-6, is DGGITQSPKYLFRKEGQNVTLSCEQNLNHDAMYWYRQDPGQGLRLIYYSQIVNDFQKGDIAEGYSVSREKKESFPLTVTSAQKNPTAFYLCASSMLDRGSPLHFGNGTRLTVT.

The chain uses TRBV5-4 and TRBJ2-6; 9 bases map to TRBD1. This CDR3 has 18 residues. V was clipped by 5 bases and J by 3 bases; unmatched bases: 12. Germline assignment: CDR1 SGHNT and CDR2 YYREEE (reference sequence). In DNA form, the CDR3 reads TGTGCCAGCAGGCGGGACAGGGAGGGTTTGGGTGGGGCCAACGTCCTGACTTTC. Translated: CASRRDREGLGGANVLTF.

Only one count was recorded for this clone. The chain links TRBV27 to TRBJ2-5, with 7 bases aligning to TRBD2. Trimming cost V 2 bases and J 2 bases; bases outside gene matches: 5. This CDR3 spans 15 amino acids. CDR1 and CDR2 from the germline V gene are MNHEY and SMNVEV (reference sequence). Written as DNA, the CDR3 is TGTGCCAGCAGTTTAACCGGGGGGTATCAAGAGACCCAGTACTTC. This codes for CASSLTGGYQETQYF.

This rearrangement joins TRBV7-8 to TRBJ1-5; D not resolved. V was pared by 3 bases and J by 9 bases, with 12 bases between. Germline V CDR1 and CDR2: SGHVS, FQNEAQ. The CDR3 consists of 13 residues. The CDR3 bases are TGTGCCAGCAGCTTGCGGGGTAACCCGCCCCAGCATTTT. It yields the protein CASSLRGNPPQHF.

This chain joins TRBV5-6 and TRBJ1-1; D is uncertain. The germline V gene has CDR1 SGHDT and CDR2 YYEEEE. The CDR3 is made up of 16 amino acids. V lost 1 base to trimming and J lost 0 bases, with 13 bases between them. CDR3 in DNA: TGTGCCAGCAGCTTGTTCCAGAAGATCCTGAACACTGAAGCTTTCTTT. Translation: CASSLFQKILNTEAFF.

The chain uses TRBV5-1 and TRBJ2-3, with 10 nucleotides matching TRBD2. This CDR3 region has 19 residues. V was clipped by 4 bases and J by 0 bases; unmatched bases: 14. From germline, CDR1 is SGHRS and CDR2 YFSETQ. The CDR3 loop reads CASSPTLLAGPSSTDTQYF. DNA of the CDR3: TGCGCCAGCAGCCCGACCTTACTAGCGGGACCGTCTAGCACAGATACGCAGTATTTT.

The table lists this clone with a few counts. The rearrangement links TRBV11-2 to TRBJ1-3; 11 positions match TRBD1. Germline V lookup: CDR1 SGHAT, CDR2 FQNNGV. The V and J ends lost 4 bases and 2 bases, in that order; junction bases with no gene match: 4. The CDR3 is 16 amino acids. CDR3: CASSSAGQGAGNTIYF. The CDR3, as DNA: TGTGCCAGCAGCTCAGCGGGACAGGGGGCTGGAAACACCATATATTTT.

The chain recombines TRBV19 with TRBJ2-3, with 10 nucleotides matching TRBD2. CDR3 length: 14 amino acids. Germline V gene sequence: CDR1 LNHDA, CDR2 SQIVND (reference sequence). V was pared by 6 bases and J by 13 bases, with 13 bases of the junction left unmatched. The CDR3 DNA is TGTGCCAGTAGCCCTGGGTGGGGCAGCGGGGGGGAGTATTTT. Protein product: CASSPGWGSGGEYF.

The rearrangement uses TRBV4-3 and TRBJ2-3, with TRBD2 identical over 11 bases. This CDR3 region has 18 residues. The germline gives CDR1 LGHNA, CDR2 YSLEER. V was pared by 0 bases and J by 1 base, with 6 bases of the junction left unmatched. The CDR3 DNA reads TGCGCCAGCAGCCAAGATTTTACTAGCGGGGGTGGCACAGATACGCAGTATTTT. This translates into CASSQDFTSGGGTDTQYF.

In its sample, this clone was seen a few times. The rearrangement joins TRBV30 to TRBJ2-6; TRBD2 might be the D (6 bases). The CDR3 extends over 15 amino acids. V was pared by 2 bases and J by 2 bases, with 10 bases between. Germline CDR1 GTSNPN, CDR2 SVGIG (reference sequence). The CDR3, as DNA: TGTGCCTGGAGTTGGGGGGTGGCTGGGGCCAACGTCCTGACTTTC. Translated: CAWSWGVAGANVLTF.

The J gene is TRBJ2-3, the V gene TRBV11-2, with TRBD2 matching 7 bases. The ends lost 6 bases at V and 1 base at J; junction bases unmatched: 7. CDR1 SGHAT and CDR2 FQNNGV come from the germline V gene. This CDR3 spans 15 amino acids. The CDR3 loop reads CASRWSSGGTDTQYF. The CDR3 bases are TGTGCCAGCAGGTGGTCGAGCGGGGGCACAGATACGCAGTATTTT.

V usage is TRBV6-1 and J usage is TRBJ1-2; D call uncertain. The germline gives CDR1 MNHNS, CDR2 SASEGT. The V end lost 6 bases, the J end lost 0 bases, and 8 bases lay between the germline ends. This CDR3 has 13 amino acids. As DNA, the CDR3 is TGTGCCAGCAGCCCAATGTCTAACTATGGCTACACCTTC. Its translation is CASSPMSNYGYTF.

The chain combines TRBV7-9 with TRBJ2-3; TRBD2 is a possible D gene (7 bases). CDR1 and CDR2 from the germline V gene are SEHNR and FQNEAQ (reference sequence). V lost 4 bases, J lost 1 base, and 15 bases lay in between. This CDR3 is built from 16 residues. This CDR3 is CASSSVGRGRTDTQYF. The DNA for the CDR3 is TGTGCCAGCAGCTCCGTGGGGCGGGGGCGCACAGATACGCAGTATTTT.

The chain couples TRBV2 to TRBJ1-2; no definite D call. Germline lookup yields CDR1 SNHLY and CDR2 FYNNEI. Deletions cut 8 bases from V and 7 bases from J, with 14 bases between. There are 12 residues in the CDR3. CDR3 nucleotides: TGTGCCAGCTCAAGCTTTGCATCTGGCTACACCTTC. This gives the protein CASSSFASGYTF.

This chain links TRBV10-3 with TRBJ2-2; 10 nucleotides line up with TRBD1. With 10 bases clipped from V and 5 bases from J, the junction kept 7 bases outside the gene matches. In germline, CDR1 is ENHRY, CDR2 SYGVKD. The CDR3 consists of 14 residues. CDR3 amino acids: CASGQGVGTGELFF. CDR3 sequence (DNA): TGTGCCAGCGGACAGGGGGTTGGGACCGGGGAGCTGTTTTTT.

The rearrangement links TRBV2 to TRBJ2-2, with 8 bases lining up with TRBD1. Trimming removed 9 bases from V and 5 bases from J; junction bases left unmatched: 8. CDR1 is SNHLY, CDR2 FYNNEI, per germline. The CDR3 has 14 amino acids. This CDR3 reads CASNRGMKTGELFF. DNA for the CDR3: TGTGCCAGTAACAGGGGGATGAAGACCGGGGAGCTGTTTTTT.